The clone carrying this T cell receptor (beta chain) was recorded at least ten times. The source of the sample is a study of molecular identifiers for immune sequencing clone quantification. TCRdb analysed the PCR reads with MiXCR anew, one entry per CDR3 protein. Of 88,000 or so distinct CDR3 sequences listed, 21% are singletons. The germline CDR1 and CDR2 sequences are MNHEY and SVGAGI. V lost 5 bases to trimming and J lost 2 bases; unmatched junction nucleotides: 5. The CDR3 spans 14 residues. The sequenced material came from naive CD8+ T cells from blood, with Jurkat cell RNA spiked in. Subset noted: FACS-sorted CD8+CD4-CCR7+CD45RA+ naive T cells. This chain uses TRBV6-5 with TRBJ2-5; 7 bases match TRBD1. The source of this sequence is a human donor in good health. Some libraries in this study had Jurkat cell RNA spiked in. CDR3 DNA: TGTGCCAGCAGTGCCCGACAGGGACAAGAGACCCAGTACTTC. Its protein is CASSARQGQETQYF.